This T cell receptor (beta chain) was sequenced during a study of blood T cells in healthy people across ages. Study-wide points: Roughly linear declines in TCR beta diversity per million T cells occurred with age.

Germline loops: CDR1 SNHLY, CDR2 FYNNEI. The CDR3 is made up of 15 amino acids. V was clipped by 3 bases and J by 7 bases, with 15 bases between them. Primers used in a second PCR of about 6 to 12 cycles were a sample-barcoded 5' primer and a J-beta primer mix. TCRdb analysed the 5' RACE reads with MiXCR anew, one entry per CDR3 protein. The table lists roughly 800,000 distinct CDR3 sequences, under 40% of them singletons. The authors extracted at least 5.5 micrograms of total RNA per sample. Note on this clonotype: Its antigen is as yet unknown.

The clonotype comes from a man younger than 35 in good health. Sequencing was performed on blood. The chain uses TRBV2 and TRBJ1-4; TRBD1 is a possible D gene (5 bases). The CDR3 nucleotides read TGTGCCAGCAGTGATTCTCCAGGGTCTCTTGAAAAACTGTTTTTT. It encodes CASSDSPGSLEKLFF.